This T cell receptor beta chain was profiled in a study of blood T cells in healthy people across ages. Study results and caveats: Diversity estimated from one million T cells was considered an underestimate.

Primed by a sample-barcoded 5' primer and a J-beta primer mix, a second PCR proceeded for about 7 to 11 cycles. Sequencing yielded, for each sample, at least 3 million paired-end reads carrying CDR3. MiXCR, run by TCRdb on the 5' RACE reads, gives a single entry per CDR3 protein. The sample carries 1.4 million or so distinct CDR3 sequences, less than 45% recorded once. On this clonotype itself: Its antigen is unidentified.

Sequences were obtained from blood. This sequence was found in a woman aged 18-29 years in good health.

The DNA for the CDR3 is TGTGCCAGCAATCAGGGGGCGACCTATGGCTACACCTTC. It yields the protein CASNQGATYGYTF. The V gene is TRBV9, the J gene TRBJ1-2, with TRBD1 matching over 8 bases. J gave up 4 bases and V 6 bases, and 5 bases lay outside the gene matches. CDR1 and CDR2 from the germline V gene are SGDLS and YYNGEE. There are 13 residues in the CDR3.